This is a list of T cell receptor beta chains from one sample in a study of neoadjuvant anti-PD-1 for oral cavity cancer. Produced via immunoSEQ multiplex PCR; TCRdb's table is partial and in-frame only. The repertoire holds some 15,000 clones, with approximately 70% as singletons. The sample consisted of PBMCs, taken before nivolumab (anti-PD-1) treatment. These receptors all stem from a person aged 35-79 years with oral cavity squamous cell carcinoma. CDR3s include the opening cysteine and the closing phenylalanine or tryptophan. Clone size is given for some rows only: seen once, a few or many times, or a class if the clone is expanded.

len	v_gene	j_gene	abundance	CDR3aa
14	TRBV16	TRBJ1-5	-	CASSRDRDNQPQHF
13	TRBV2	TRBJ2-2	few	CASGTLRAGELFF
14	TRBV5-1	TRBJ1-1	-	CASSLGGQNTEAFF
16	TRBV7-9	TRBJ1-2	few	CASSLATGGFNYGYTF
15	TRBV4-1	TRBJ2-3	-	CASTLQDQGTDTQYF
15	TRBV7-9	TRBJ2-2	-	CASSRDRAFTGELFF
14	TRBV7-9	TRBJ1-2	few	CASSQGLTIGGYTF
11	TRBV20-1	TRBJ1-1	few	CSAWLDRSAFF
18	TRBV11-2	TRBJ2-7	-	CASSLERSSASISYEQYF
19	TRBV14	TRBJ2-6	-	CASSQAAGQGPFRANVLTF
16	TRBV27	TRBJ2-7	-	CASSYVLAGGSGEQYF
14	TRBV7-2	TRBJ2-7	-	CASSFGTGSREQYF
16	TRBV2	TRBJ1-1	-	CASSEKRPQLGGEAFF
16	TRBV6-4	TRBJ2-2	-	CASSDVRGGPTGELFF
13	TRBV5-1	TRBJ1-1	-	CASSLAGNTEAFF
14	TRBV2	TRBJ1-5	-	CASSPQGAAQPQHF
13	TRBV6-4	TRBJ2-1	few	CASSLAEYNEQFF
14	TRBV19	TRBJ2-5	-	CASSNRDRAETQYF
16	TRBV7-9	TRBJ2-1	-	CASSLGVSGLEDEQFF
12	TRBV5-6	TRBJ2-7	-	CATSGQGIQQYF
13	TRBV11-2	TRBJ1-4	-	CASSLGHGDKLFF
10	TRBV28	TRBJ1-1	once	CASSYTEAFF
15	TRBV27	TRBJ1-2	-	CASSLSQQAHYGYTF
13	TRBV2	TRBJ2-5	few	CASSVQGAETQYF
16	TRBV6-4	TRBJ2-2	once	CASSKGASSNTGELFF
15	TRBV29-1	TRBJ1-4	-	CSAGSPGGGGEKLFF
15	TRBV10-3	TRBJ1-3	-	CATKAQGSSGNTIYF
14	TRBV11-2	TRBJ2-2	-	CASSLAGAGGELFF
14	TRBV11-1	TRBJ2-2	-	CASSFTGDTGELFF
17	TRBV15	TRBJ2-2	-	CATSRDTQREVSGELFF
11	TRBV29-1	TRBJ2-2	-	CSGSNTGELFF
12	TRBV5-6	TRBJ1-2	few	CASSPRPYGYTF
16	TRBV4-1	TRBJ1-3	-	CASSQTQGLGGNTIYF
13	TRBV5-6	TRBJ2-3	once	CASSRDRDHTQYF
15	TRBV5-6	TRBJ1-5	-	CASSFRGGQNQPQHF
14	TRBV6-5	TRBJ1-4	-	CASRATGGNEKLFF
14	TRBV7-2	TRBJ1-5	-	CASTAGGFNQPQHF
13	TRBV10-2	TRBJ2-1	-	CASRGQGAGEQFF
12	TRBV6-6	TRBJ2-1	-	CASSYAGNEQFF
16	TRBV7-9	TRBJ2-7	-	CASSLAGGTGGLEQYF
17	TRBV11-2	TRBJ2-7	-	CASRPAIGDRGHNEQYF
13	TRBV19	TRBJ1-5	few	CASRRQFNQPQHF
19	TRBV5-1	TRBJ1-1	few	CASSYGSLGSLRMNTEAFF
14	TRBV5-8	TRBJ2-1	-	CASSLDSSYNEQFF
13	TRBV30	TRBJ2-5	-	CAWAQGFGETQYF
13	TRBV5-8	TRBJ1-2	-	CASSTDREYGYTF
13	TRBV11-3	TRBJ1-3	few	CARTVFVLNTIYF
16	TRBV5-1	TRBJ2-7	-	CASSGQGFLLPYEQYF
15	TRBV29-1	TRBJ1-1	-	CSVGGDWNGNTEAFF
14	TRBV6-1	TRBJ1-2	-	CASSERGINYGYTF
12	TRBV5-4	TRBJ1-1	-	CASEDVNTEAFF